A single sample is the source of the 18 T cell receptor beta chains below, sequenced in a study of T cell changes during pregnancy in multiple sclerosis. Some clones are missing from TCRdb's copy, which holds only in-frame ones; the method was immunoSEQ multiplex PCR. This table holds 75,000 to 80,000 clones, 75% to 90% found once. The sequencing used peripheral blood, collected before pregnancy. The receptors derive from a female donor with multiple sclerosis, enrolled in a pregnancy study.

In this sample, this clone turned up once. The CDR3 loop is CASKPGTSGGHDEQFF. The CDR3 bases are TGTGCCAGCAAACCCGGGACTAGCGGGGGCCATGATGAGCAGTTCTTC. The chain has TRBV7-6 and TRBJ2-1, with TRBD2 matching over 14 bases. V trimming: 7 bases; J trimming: 8 bases; junction bases outside the gene matches: 10. The CDR3 extends over 16 amino acids. Germline V CDR1 and CDR2: SGHVS, FNYEAQ.

The rearrangement joins TRBV30 to TRBJ1-1, with D maybe TRBD1 (5 bases). The CDR3 sequence is 15 residues long. Trimming cost V 3 bases and J 1 base, with 15 bases left between them. CDR1 is GTSNPN, CDR2 SVGIG, per germline (reference sequence). This CDR3 is CAWRTWGLKNTEAFF. The DNA for the CDR3 is TGTGCCTGGAGAACTTGGGGACTGAAGAACACTGAAGCTTTCTTT.

The genes are TRBV4-2 and TRBJ1-1; possibly TRBD1 for D (6 bases). The V and J ends lost 1 base and 2 bases respectively, with 8 bases between them. Germline V gives CDR1 LGHNA, CDR2 YNFKEQ. The CDR3 loop spans 14 amino acids. The CDR3 reads CASSQVQGNTEAFF. The DNA of the CDR3 is TGTGCCAGCAGCCAAGTACAGGGTAACACTGAAGCTTTCTTT.

This clone was detected once. CDR3 loop: CASSSWGGGNTEAFF. CDR3 DNA: TGTGCCAGCAGCTCGTGGGGGGGCGGAAACACTGAAGCTTTCTTT. The V call is TRBV13, the J call TRBJ1-1, with a tentative D call TRBD1 (6 bases). Trimming left V 4 bases short and J 2 bases short, with 14 bases between. This CDR3 is built from 15 residues. Germline V gene lookup returns CDR1 PRHDT and CDR2 FYEKMQ (reference sequence).

Points on this clone: The junction and the germline gene differ at one end; a read error may be behind it. The chain has TRBV7-3 and TRBJ1-1; TRBD1 matches 8 bases. CDR1 and CDR2 from the germline V gene are SGHTA and FQGTGA. This CDR3 comprises 14 residues. CDR3 residues: CASSVTGGDTEAFF. The CDR3 nucleotides read TGTGCCAGCAGCGTAACAGGGGGAGACACTGAAGCTTTCTTT. Full variable domain (missing parts from reference TRBV7-3 and TRBJ1-1): GAGVSQTPSNKVTEKGKYVELRCDPISGHTALYWYRQSLGQGPEFLIYFQGTGAADDSGLPNDRFFAVRPEGSVSTLKIQRTERGDSAVYLCASSVTGGDTEAFFGQGTRLTVV.

The chain is built from TRBV7-6 and TRBJ2-5; maybe TRBD2 (6 bases). V was shortened by 2 bases and J by 4 bases, with 17 bases between the two germline ends. The V gene's germline CDR1 is SGHVS and CDR2 FNYEAQ. CDR3 length: 16 residues. CDR3 nucleotides: TGTGCCAGCAGCTTAAACGAGGGCAGGGAGGCAGAGACCCAGTACTTC. This codes for CASSLNEGREAETQYF.

The chain links TRBV2 to TRBJ2-1, with 8 nucleotides matching TRBD1. V was clipped by 6 bases and J by 5 bases; unmatched bases: 12. The V gene's germline CDR1 is SNHLY and CDR2 FYNNEI. The CDR3 runs to 16 residues. CDR3 nucleotides: TGTGCCAGCAGAGATCTACCGGGACAGGCTAACAATGAGCAGTTCTTC. As protein: CASRDLPGQANNEQFF.

V and J are TRBV4-1 and TRBJ1-2; perhaps TRBD1 as D (5 bases). The CDR3 is 17 amino acids. Germline lookup yields CDR1 MGHRA and CDR2 YSYEKL. Trimming left V 3 bases short and J 2 bases short, with 19 bases between. CDR3: CASSQSLNTGANYGYTF. CDR3 DNA sequence: TGCGCCAGCAGCCAGTCCTTGAATACAGGAGCCAACTATGGCTACACCTTC.

The chain couples TRBV2 to TRBJ2-1, with 7 nucleotides matching TRBD2. The CDR3 extends over 15 amino acids. CDR1 is SNHLY, CDR2 FYNNEI, per germline. V gave up 6 bases and J gave up 2 bases; unmatched junction bases: 7. The CDR3 loop is CASSWGGVPYNEQFF. Written as DNA, the CDR3 is TGTGCCAGCAGCTGGGGGGGTGTCCCCTACAATGAGCAGTTCTTC.

J is TRBJ1-6 and V is TRBV7-6, with a tentative D call TRBD1 (6 bases). The CDR3 consists of 16 residues. The V end was cut by 1 base, the J end by 9 bases, with 16 bases between. Looked up from germline, CDR1 is SGHVS and CDR2 is FNYEAQ. CDR3: CASSLVSGRGVSPLHF. The CDR3 region has the DNA TGTGCCAGCAGCTTAGTCTCAGGCAGGGGAGTTTCACCCCTCCACTTT.

V is TRBV7-9 and J is TRBJ1-2, with D possibly TRBD1 on 5 matching bases. The CDR3 sequence is 14 residues long. The germline gives CDR1 SEHNR, CDR2 FQNEAQ (reference sequence). Trimming removed 3 bases at V and 6 bases at J, with 14 bases between. The CDR3 sequence is CASSFTPGWDGYTF. CDR3 in DNA: TGTGCCAGCAGCTTCACGCCAGGGTGGGATGGCTACACCTTC.

The CDR3: CASSFGQGETQYF. CDR3 DNA: TGTGCCAGCAGCTTTGGGCAGGGAGAGACCCAGTACTTC. The chain has TRBV7-2 and TRBJ2-5; maybe TRBD1 (5 bases). V lost 3 bases and J 4 bases, leaving 9 bases between the germline ends. Looked up from germline, CDR1 is SGHTA and CDR2 is FQGNSA. The CDR3 runs to 13 residues.

The chain is built from TRBV27 and TRBJ2-5, with D uncertain. The length of the CDR3 is 14 residues. V was pared by 6 bases and J by 4 bases, with 15 bases between. CDR1 MNHEY and CDR2 SMNVEV come from the germline V gene (reference sequence). CDR3 nucleotides: TGTGCCAGCAGCCCAAGTACGTCCGGAGAGACCCAGTACTTC. Its translation: CASSPSTSGETQYF.

The chain has TRBV11-2 and TRBJ1-3; D not resolved. This CDR3 spans 14 amino acids. Trimming shortened V by 5 bases and J by 3 bases, and 11 bases separated the two germline ends. Looked up from germline, CDR1 is SGHAT and CDR2 is FQNNGV. The CDR3 DNA follows: TGTGCCAGCAGCCCAGGCGCTTATGGAAACACCATATATTTT. Protein sequence: CASSPGAYGNTIYF.

This sequence joins TRBV7-2 and TRBJ1-5; D is undetermined. Germline-derived CDR1 and CDR2 are SGHTA and FQGNSA. The CDR3 totals 15 residues. Trimming pared 2 bases from V and 3 bases from J, leaving 11 bases between. CDR3 sequence: CASSLLGISNQPQHF. The CDR3 coding sequence is TGTGCCAGCAGCTTACTGGGCATTTCCAATCAGCCCCAGCATTTT.

This clone was observed a few times. The V gene is TRBV30, the J gene TRBJ1-6, with TRBD1 identical over 7 bases. Germline V gene data show CDR1 as GTSNPN and CDR2 as SVGIG (reference sequence). This CDR3 has 15 residues. V dropped 2 bases and J dropped 8; count of bases not matched to a gene: 9. CDR3 residues: CAWSQQGPRYSPLHF. In nucleotides, the CDR3 is TGTGCCTGGAGTCAACAGGGGCCAAGGTATTCACCCCTCCACTTT.

This clone was recorded once. V and J are TRBV7-2 and TRBJ1-1, with 10 bases that match TRBD1. The V gene end was trimmed by 5 bases and the J gene end by 5 bases; junction bases not matched to a gene: 11. The CDR3 spans 16 residues. CDR1 is SGHTA, CDR2 FQGNSA, per germline. The CDR3 DNA reads TGTGCCAGCAGCCCACTCGGGGGGACAGGGGTTACTGAAGCTTTCTTT. Translation: CASSPLGGTGVTEAFF.

The V gene is TRBV29-1, the J gene TRBJ1-5; D possibly corresponds to TRBD1 (5 bases). Trimming took 7 bases from V and 3 from J, leaving 13 bases between them. The CDR3 is made up of 13 amino acids. The V gene's germline CDR1 is SQVTM and CDR2 ANQGSEA. The CDR3 here is CSARRGDNQPQHF. Here the CDR3 DNA reads TGCAGCGCCAGACGGGGGGACAATCAGCCCCAGCATTTT.